This T cell receptor (beta chain) was obtained from a study of T cell repertoires in cytomegalovirus infection. Study at large: From public TCR beta signatures came an indication of both CMV infection and matching HLA type.

Each CDR3 protein gets one entry after TCRdb re-called the reads with MiXCR. In the table there are hundreds of thousands of distinct CDR3 sequences, about a third of which are singletons. Whole-study findings and limits: CMV-specific HLA-C-restricted TCR beta clonotypes dominated the ex vivo response.

CDR1 is MNHEY and CDR2 is SVGEGT in the germline V gene. CDR3 length: 13 residues. V gave up 1 base and J gave up 3 bases, with 6 bases separating them. The table lists this clonotype with a few counts. Its antigen is unidentified. Sequencing input: PBMCs. The V gene is TRBV6-2 or TRBV6-3, the J gene TRBJ1-1; unclear D gene. The sequence derives from a human donor in good health (CMV status not recorded). Some clones in this sample may be carry-over from other donors' samples. CDR3 protein: CASSYYSYTEAFF. For the CDR3, the DNA is TGTGCCAGCAGTTACTACAGCTACACTGAAGCTTTCTTT.